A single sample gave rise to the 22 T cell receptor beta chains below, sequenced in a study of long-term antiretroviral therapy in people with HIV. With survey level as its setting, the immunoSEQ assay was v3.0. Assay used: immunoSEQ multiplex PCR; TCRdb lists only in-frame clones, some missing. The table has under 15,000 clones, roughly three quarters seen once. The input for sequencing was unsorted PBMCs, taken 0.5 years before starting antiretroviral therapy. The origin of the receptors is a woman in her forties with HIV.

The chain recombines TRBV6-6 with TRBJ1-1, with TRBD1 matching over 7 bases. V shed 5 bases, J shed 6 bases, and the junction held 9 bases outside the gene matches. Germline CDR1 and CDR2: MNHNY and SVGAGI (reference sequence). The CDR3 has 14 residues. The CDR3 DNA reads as TGTGCCAGCAGTCCAGCAGGGGGACCGCCTGAAGCTTTCTTT. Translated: CASSPAGGPPEAFF.

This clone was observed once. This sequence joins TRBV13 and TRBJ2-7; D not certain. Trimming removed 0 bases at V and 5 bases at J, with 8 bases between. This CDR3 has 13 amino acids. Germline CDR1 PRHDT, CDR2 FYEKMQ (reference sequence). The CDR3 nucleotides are TGTGCCAGCAGCTTAGGGTACAAGGACGAGCAGTACTTC. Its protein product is CASSLGYKDEQYF.

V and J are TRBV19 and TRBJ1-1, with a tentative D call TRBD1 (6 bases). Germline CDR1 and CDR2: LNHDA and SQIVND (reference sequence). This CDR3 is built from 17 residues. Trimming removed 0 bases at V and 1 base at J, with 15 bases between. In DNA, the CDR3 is TGTGCCAGTAGTATAGAACCAGGGGTAGGGGCGAACACTGAAGCTTTCTTT. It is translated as CASSIEPGVGANTEAFF.

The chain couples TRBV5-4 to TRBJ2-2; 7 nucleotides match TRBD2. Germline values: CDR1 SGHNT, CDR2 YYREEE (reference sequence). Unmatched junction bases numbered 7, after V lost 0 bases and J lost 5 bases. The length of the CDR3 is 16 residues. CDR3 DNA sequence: TGTGCCAGCAGCTTGGAGGGACTACTACGGACCGGGGAGCTGTTTTTT. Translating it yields CASSLEGLLRTGELFF.

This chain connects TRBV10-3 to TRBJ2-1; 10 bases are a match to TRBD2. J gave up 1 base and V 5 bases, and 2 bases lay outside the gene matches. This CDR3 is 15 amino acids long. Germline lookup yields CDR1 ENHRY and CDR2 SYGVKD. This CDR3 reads CAISLTSGSYNEQFF. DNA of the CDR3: TGTGCCATCAGTTTGACTAGCGGGTCCTACAATGAGCAGTTCTTC.

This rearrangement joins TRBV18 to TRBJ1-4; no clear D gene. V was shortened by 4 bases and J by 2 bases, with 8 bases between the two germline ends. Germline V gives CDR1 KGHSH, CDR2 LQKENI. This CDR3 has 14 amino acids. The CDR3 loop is CASSLRNTNEKLFF. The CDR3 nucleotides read TGTGCCAGCTCACTTAGAAATACTAATGAAAAACTGTTTTTT. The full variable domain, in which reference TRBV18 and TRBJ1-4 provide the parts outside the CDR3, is NAGVMQNPRHLVRRRGQEARLRCSPMKGHSHVYWYRQLPEEGLKFMVYLQKENIIDESGMPKERFSAEFPKEGPSILRIQQVVRGDSAAYFCASSLRNTNEKLFFGSGTQLSVL.

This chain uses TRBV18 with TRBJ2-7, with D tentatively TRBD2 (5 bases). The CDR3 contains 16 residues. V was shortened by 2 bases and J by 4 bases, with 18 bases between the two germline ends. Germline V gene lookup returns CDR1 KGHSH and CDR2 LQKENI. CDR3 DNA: TGTGCCAGCTCACCAATCTCGGGGAATTCCTATTACGAGCAGTACTTC. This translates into CASSPISGNSYYEQYF.

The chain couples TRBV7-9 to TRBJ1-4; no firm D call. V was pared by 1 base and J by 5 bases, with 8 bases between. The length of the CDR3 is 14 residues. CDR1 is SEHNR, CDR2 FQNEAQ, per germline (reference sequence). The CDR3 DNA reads TGTGCCAGCAGCTTAGACAGTGGGAATGAAAAACTGTTTTTT. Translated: CASSLDSGNEKLFF.

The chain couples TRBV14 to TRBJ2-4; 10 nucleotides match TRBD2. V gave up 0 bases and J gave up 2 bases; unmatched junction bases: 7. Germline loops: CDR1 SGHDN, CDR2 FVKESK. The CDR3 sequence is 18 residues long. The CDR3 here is CASSQDPPAGGPKNIQYF. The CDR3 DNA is TGTGCCAGCAGCCAAGATCCCCCAGCGGGGGGGCCCAAAAACATTCAGTACTTC.

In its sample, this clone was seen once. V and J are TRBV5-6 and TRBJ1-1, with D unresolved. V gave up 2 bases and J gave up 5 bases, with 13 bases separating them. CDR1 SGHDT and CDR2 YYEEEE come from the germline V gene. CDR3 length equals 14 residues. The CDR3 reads CASSLEGWLTEAFF. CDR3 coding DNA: TGTGCCAGCAGCTTAGAAGGGTGGTTAACTGAAGCTTTCTTT.

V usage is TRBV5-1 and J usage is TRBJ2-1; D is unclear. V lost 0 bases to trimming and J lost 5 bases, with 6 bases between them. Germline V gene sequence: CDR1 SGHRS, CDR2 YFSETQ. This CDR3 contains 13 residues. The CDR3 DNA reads TGCGCCAGCAGCTTGGCGGTTGACAATGAGCAGTTCTTC. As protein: CASSLAVDNEQFF.

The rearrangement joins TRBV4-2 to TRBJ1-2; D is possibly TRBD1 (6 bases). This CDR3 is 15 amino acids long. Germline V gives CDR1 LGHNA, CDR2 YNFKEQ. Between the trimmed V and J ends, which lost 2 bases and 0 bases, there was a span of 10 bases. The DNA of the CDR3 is TGTGCCAGCAGCCAACCCCAGGGGTCTAACTATGGCTACACCTTC. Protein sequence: CASSQPQGSNYGYTF.

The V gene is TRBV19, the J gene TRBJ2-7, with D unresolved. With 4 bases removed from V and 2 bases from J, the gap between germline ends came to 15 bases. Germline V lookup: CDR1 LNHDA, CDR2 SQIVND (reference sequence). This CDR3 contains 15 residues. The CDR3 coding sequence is TGTGCCAGTAGTAGAAGTATCGAGAGCGCCTACGAGCAGTACTTC. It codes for CASSRSIESAYEQYF. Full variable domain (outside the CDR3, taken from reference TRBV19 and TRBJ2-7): DGGITQSPKYLFRKEGQNVTLSCEQNLNHDAMYWYRQDPGQGLRLIYYSQIVNDFQKGDIAEGYSVSREKKESFPLTVTSAQKNPTAFYLCASSRSIESAYEQYFGPGTRLTVT.

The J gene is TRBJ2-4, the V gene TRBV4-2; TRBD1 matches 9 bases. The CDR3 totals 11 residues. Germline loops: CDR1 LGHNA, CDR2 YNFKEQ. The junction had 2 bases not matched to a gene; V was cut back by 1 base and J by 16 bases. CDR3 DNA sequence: TGTGCCAGCAGCCAAGGGGACAGGGAATACTTC. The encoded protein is CASSQGDREYF.

CDR3 coding DNA: TGTGCCAGTAAAGGGACGCAGTATTTT. Translated: CASKGTQYF. The genes are TRBV19 and TRBJ2-3; D is ambiguous. In germline, CDR1 is LNHDA, CDR2 SQIVND (reference sequence). CDR3 length equals 9 residues. V dropped 7 bases and J dropped 9 bases, with 5 bases sitting between them.

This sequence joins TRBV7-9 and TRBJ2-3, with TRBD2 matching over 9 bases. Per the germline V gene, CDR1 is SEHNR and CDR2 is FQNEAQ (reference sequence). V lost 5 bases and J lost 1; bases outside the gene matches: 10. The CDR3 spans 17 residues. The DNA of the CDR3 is TGTGCCAGCAGCCCGACCCTCTCTAGCGGGGGCACAGATACGCAGTATTTT. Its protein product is CASSPTLSSGGTDTQYF.

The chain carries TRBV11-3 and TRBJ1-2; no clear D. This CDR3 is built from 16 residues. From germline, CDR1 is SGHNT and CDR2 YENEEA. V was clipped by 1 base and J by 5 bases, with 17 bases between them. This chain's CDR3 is CASSLGDPLRWYGYTF. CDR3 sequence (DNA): TGTGCCAGCAGCTTAGGTGATCCTCTTCGGTGGTATGGCTACACCTTC.

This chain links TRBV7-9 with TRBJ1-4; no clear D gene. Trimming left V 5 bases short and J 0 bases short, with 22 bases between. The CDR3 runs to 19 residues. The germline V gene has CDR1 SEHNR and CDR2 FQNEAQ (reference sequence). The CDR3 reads CASSPTGSDSFATNEKLFF. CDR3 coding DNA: TGTGCCAGCAGCCCGACCGGCAGTGACTCTTTTGCAACTAATGAAAAACTGTTTTTT.

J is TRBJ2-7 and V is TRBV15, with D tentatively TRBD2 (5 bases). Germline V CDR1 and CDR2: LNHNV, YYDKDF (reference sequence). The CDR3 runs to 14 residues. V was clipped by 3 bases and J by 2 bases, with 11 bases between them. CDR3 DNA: TGTGCCACCAGCAGGACCGACGGGACCTACGAGCAGTACTTC. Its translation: CATSRTDGTYEQYF.

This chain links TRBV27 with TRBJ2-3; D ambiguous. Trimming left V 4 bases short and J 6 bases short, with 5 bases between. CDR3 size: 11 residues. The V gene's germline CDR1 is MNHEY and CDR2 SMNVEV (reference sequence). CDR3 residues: CASSSSDTQYF. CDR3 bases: TGTGCCAGCAGTTCGTCGGATACGCAGTATTTT.

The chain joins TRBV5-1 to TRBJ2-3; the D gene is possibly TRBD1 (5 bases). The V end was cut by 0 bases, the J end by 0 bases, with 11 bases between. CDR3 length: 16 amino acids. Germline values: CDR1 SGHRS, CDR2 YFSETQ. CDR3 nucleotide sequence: TGCGCCAGCAGCTTGGGACAGATCTCTAGCACAGATACGCAGTATTTT. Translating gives CASSLGQISSTDTQYF.

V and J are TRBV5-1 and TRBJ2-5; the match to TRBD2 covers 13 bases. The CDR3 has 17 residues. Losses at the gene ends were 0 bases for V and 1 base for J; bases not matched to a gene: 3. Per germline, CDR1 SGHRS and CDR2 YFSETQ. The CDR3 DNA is TGCGCCAGCAGCTTGGGACTAGCGGGGGGTCGCCAAGAGACCCAGTACTTC. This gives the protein CASSLGLAGGRQETQYF.